The clone carrying this T cell receptor beta chain was seen only a few times. Its antigen remains unknown. This entry is derived from a study of blood T cells in healthy people across ages. Study-level findings and limits: Higher diversity, along with more naive CD4+ cells, distinguished long-lived donors from aged donors.

The use of a sample-barcoded 5' primer and a J-beta primer mix characterized a second PCR of about 7 to 12 cycles. Each CDR3 protein gets one entry after TCRdb re-called the 5' RACE reads with MiXCR. Counted here are roughly 2 million distinct CDR3 sequences, around half occurring once; the ten biggest clones make up approximately 2.1%. Trimming took 4 bases from V and 3 from J; bases not matched to a gene: 5. The CDR3 sequence is 15 residues long. Germline V gene data show CDR1 as SGHVS and CDR2 as FNYEAQ. The sequenced sample was blood. The clonotype was recovered from a woman between 40 and 55 years old in good health. The rearrangement joins TRBV7-6 to TRBJ2-7; 11 bases align to TRBD2. Written as DNA, the CDR3 is TGTGCCAGCAGCTCCCCCGGGACTAGCGGCTACGAGCAGTACTTC. Translated, it gives CASSSPGTSGYEQYF.